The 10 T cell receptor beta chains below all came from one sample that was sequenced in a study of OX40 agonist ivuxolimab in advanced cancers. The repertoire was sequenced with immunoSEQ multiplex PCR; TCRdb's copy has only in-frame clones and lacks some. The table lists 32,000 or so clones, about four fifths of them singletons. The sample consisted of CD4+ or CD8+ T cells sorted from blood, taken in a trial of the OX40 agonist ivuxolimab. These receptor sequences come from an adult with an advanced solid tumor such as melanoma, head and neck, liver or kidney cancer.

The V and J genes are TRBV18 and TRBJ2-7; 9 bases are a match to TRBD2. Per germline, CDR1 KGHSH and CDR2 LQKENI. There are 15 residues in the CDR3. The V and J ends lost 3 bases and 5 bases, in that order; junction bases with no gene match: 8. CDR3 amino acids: CASSPTGTSLHEQYF. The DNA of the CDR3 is TGTGCCAGCTCACCGACCGGGACTAGCCTCCACGAGCAGTACTTC.

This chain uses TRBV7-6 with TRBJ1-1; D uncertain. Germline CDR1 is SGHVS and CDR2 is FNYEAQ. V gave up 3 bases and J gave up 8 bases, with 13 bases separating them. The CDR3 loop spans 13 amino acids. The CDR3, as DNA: TGTGCCAGCAGCTTCAATAAGGGATCAGAAGCTTTCTTT. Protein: CASSFNKGSEAFF.

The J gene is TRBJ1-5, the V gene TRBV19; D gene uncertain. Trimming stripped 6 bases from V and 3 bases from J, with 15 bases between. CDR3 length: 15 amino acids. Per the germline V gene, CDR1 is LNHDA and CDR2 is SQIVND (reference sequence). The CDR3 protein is CASRDGGYFNQPQHF. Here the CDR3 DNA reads TGTGCCAGTAGGGACGGCGGATATTTCAATCAGCCCCAGCATTTT.

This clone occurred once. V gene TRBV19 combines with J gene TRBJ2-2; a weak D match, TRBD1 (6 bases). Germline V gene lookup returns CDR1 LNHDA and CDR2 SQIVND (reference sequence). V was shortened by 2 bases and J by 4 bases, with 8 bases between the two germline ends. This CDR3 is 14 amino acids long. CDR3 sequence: CASSISRGTGELFF. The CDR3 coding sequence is TGTGCCAGTAGTATAAGCAGGGGCACCGGGGAGCTGTTTTTT.

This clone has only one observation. CDR3 nucleotides: TGTGCCAGCAGCTCGACTAGCGGGGCAGATACGCAGTATTTT. Protein: CASSSTSGADTQYF. The rearrangement joins TRBV13 to TRBJ2-3; TRBD2 matches 11 bases. Per germline, CDR1 PRHDT and CDR2 FYEKMQ (reference sequence). This CDR3 comprises 14 residues. J was trimmed by 4 bases and V by 4 bases; bases with no gene match: 1.

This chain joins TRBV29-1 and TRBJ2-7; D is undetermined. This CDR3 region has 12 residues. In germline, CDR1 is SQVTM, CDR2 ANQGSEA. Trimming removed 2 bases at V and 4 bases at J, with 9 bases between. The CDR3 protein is CSVESAVYEQYF. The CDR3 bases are TGCAGCGTTGAATCCGCGGTTTACGAGCAGTACTTC.

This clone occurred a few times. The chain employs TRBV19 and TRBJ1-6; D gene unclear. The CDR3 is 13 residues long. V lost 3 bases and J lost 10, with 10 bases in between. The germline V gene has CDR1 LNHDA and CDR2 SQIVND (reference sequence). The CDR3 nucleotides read TGTGCCAGTAGTATTTGGAGGGAATCACCCCTCCACTTT. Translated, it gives CASSIWRESPLHF.

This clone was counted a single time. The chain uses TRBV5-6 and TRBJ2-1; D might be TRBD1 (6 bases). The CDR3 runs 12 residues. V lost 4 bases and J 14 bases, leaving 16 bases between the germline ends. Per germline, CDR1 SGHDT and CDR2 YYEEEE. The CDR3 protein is CASSHGADRKFF. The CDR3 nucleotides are TGTGCCAGCAGCCACGGAGCAGACAGGAAGTTCTTC. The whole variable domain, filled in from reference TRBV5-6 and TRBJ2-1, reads DAGVTQSPTHLIKTRGQQVTLRCSPKSGHDTVSWYQQALGQGPQFIFQYYEEEERQRGNFPDRFSGHQFPNYSSELNVNALLLGDSALYLCASSHGADRKFFGPGTRLTVL.

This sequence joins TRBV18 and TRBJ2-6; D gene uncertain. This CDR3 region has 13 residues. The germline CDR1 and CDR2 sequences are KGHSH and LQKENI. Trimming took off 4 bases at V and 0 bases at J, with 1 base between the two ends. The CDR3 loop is CASSLSGANVLTF. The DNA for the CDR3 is TGTGCCAGCTCACTCTCTGGGGCCAACGTCCTGACTTTC.

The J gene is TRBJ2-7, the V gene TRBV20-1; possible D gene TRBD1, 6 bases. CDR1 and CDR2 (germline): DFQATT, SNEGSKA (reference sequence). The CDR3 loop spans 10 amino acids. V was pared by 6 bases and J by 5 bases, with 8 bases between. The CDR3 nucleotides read TGCAGTGCAAACAGGGACGAGCAGTACTTC. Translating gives CSANRDEQYF.